The TCR beta chain described here comes from a study of control samples from healthy donors and cancer patients (dated by TCRdb to 2018 to 2020). Taken from cysteine to phenylalanine, the CDR3 has 15 residues. The entry retains the CDR3 DNA only, 45 bases that are in frame from base 1. From the germline V gene, CDR1 is SNHLY and CDR2 is FYNNEI. The trim is 7 bases for V and 0 bases for J, with a gap of 12 bases between the germline ends. Notes on this clone: The antigen it recognizes is unknown. No much larger clone is present one base from it, and per-base qualities are unavailable.

Libraries were built with the immunoSEQ multiplex PCR assay. TCRdb limited this immuneACCESS table to in-frame rearrangements with V and J called. A share of clones is missing; checked studies link under half to unresolved V genes, and the rest is unexplained. Within this sample are some 76,000 clones, with 89% of them counted one time only. The ten biggest clones cover around a tenth of the sample. The rearrangement joined TRBV2 to TRBJ2-2; the D gene is perhaps TRBD1, from 6 matching bases. This clonotype was obtained from a woman aged 45 to 65 with colorectal cancer. The source material was PBMCs. CDR3 sequence: CASKGGQANTGELFF. At the DNA level, the sequence is TGTGCCAGCAAAGGGGGACAAGCGAACACCGGGGAGCTGTTTTTT.